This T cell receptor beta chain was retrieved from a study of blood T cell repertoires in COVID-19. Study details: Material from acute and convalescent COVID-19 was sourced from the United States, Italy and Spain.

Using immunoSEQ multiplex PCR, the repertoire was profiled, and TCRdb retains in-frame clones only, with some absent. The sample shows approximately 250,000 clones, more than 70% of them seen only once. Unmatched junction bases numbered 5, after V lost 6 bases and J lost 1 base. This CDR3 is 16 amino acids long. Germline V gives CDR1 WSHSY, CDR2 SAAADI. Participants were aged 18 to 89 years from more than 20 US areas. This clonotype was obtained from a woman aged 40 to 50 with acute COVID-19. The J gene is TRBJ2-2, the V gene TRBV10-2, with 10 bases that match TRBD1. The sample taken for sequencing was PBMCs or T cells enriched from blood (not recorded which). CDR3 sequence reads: CASRGTGARNTGELFF. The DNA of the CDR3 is TGCGCCAGCAGGGGGACAGGGGCACGGAACACCGGGGAGCTGTTTTTT.